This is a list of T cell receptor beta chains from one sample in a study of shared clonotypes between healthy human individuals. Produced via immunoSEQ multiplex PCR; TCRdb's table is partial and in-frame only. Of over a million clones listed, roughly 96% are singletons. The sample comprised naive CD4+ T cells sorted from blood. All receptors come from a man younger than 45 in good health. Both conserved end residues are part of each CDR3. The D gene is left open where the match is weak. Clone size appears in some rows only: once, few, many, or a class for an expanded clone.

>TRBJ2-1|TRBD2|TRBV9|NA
TGTGCCAGCAGCGTAGCTAGCGGGAGGTTCTACAATGAGCAGTTCTTC
CASSVASGRFYNEQFF
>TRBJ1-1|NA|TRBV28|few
TGTGCCAGCAGTTCCCTCAAGGGAGGTACTGAAGCTTTCTTT
CASSSLKGGTEAFF
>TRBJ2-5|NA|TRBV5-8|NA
TGTGCCAGCAGCTTGGGGGCTCACGTGGGAGAGACCCAGTACTTC
CASSLGAHVGETQYF
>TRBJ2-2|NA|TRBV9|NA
TGTGCCAGCAGCGTGCGAGGGAGTATCTCCGGGGAGCTGTTTTTT
CASSVRGSISGELFF
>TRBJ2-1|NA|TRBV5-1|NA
TGCGCCAGCGGGCAGGGCCCTGACAATGAGCAGTTCTTC
CASGQGPDNEQFF
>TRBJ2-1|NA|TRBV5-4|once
TGTGCCAGCAGCTTGGGGGAGTATTGGGGTGAGCAGTTCTTC
CASSLGEYWGEQFF
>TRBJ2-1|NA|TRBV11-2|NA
TGTGCCAGCAGGATAACGTCCAATGAGCAGTTCTTC
CASRITSNEQFF
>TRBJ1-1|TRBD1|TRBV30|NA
TGTGCCTGGAGTCGAACGACAGGGGCGATGAACACTGAAGCTTTCTTT
CAWSRTTGAMNTEAFF
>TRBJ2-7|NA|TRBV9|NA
TGTGCCAGCAGCGTAGGGCAGGGTGAATACGAGCAGTACTTC
CASSVGQGEYEQYF
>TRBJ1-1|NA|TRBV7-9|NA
TGTGCCAGCAGCCCTGTGGGGGTCACTGAAGCTTTCTTT
CASSPVGVTEAFF
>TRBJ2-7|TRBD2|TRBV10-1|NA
TGCGCCAGCAGTGAGGGGTTAGCGGGTGGCTACGAGCAGTACTTC
CASSEGLAGGYEQYF
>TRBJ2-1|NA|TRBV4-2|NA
TGTGCCAGCAGCCAATTAATTCGAGACAATGAGCAGTTCTTC
CASSQLIRDNEQFF
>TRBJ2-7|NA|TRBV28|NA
TGTGCCAGCAGTTTCCTGGCCAGTTCCTACGAGCAGTACTTC
CASSFLASSYEQYF
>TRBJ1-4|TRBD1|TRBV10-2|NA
TGCGCCAGCAGTGGGGGGACAGGGCTGAGGAAACTGTTTTTT
CASSGGTGLRKLFF
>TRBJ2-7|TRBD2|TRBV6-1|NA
TGTGCCAGCAGCCATCCGACTAGCGAAGCCTACGAGCAGTACTTC
CASSHPTSEAYEQYF
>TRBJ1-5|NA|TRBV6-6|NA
TGTGCCAGCAGTTACTGGGGGGAGGGCAATCAGCCCCAGCATTTT
CASSYWGEGNQPQHF
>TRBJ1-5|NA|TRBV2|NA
TGTGCCAGCAGGGAAGGGGGGGCAGGGCGTCAGCCCCAGCATTTT
CASREGGAGRQPQHF
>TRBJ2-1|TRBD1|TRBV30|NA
TGTGCCTGGAGTCGGCGGAGGGGACAGGGAGGGAGCAATGAGCAGTTCTTC
CAWSRRRGQGGSNEQFF
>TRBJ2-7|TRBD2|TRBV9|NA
TGTGCCAGCAGCGTAGGGGTTAGCGGGAGTTACGAGCAGTACTTC
CASSVGVSGSYEQYF
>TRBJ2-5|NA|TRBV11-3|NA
TGTGCCAGCAGCTTAGGGTGGCCCGCATCCACCCAAGAGACCCAGTACTTC
CASSLGWPASTQETQYF
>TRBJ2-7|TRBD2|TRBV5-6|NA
TGTGCCAGCAGCTTGTTCCGGACTAGCGGGAGCCGAAGCTACGAGCAGTACTTC
CASSLFRTSGSRSYEQYF
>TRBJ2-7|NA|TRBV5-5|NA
TGTGCCAGCAGCAAAATGGCGACAAGAAGCTACGAGCAGTACTTC
CASSKMATRSYEQYF
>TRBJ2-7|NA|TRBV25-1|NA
TGTGCCAGCAGAGGCCAGAACCACGAGCAGTACTTC
CASRGQNHEQYF
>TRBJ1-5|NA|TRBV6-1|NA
TGTGCCAGCAGTGTTAATGTGGGTAATCAGCCCCAGCATTTT
CASSVNVGNQPQHF
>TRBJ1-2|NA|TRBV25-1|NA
TGTGCCAGCAGTGAACTCCACTCCGCGACAGCCTATGGCTACACCTTC
CASSELHSATAYGYTF
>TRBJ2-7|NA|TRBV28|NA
TGTGCCAGCAGTTCCGGGACGGCTATCGAGCAGTACTTC
CASSSGTAIEQYF
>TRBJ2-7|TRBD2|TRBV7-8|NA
TGTGCCACCAGGCGTGGCGGGAGCTCCTACGAGCAGTACTTC
CATRRGGSSYEQYF
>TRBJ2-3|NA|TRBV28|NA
TGTGCCAGCAGTTTAATTGACTACACAGATACGCAGTATTTT
CASSLIDYTDTQYF
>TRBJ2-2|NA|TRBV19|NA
TGTGCCAGTAGTATAGGTCAGGGCGCGAACACCGGGGAGCTGTTTTTT
CASSIGQGANTGELFF
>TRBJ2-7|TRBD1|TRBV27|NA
TGTGCCAGCAGTCCATCCCCCGGGACAGGGAGGAGGGAGCAGTACTTC
CASSPSPGTGRREQYF
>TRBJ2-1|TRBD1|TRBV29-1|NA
TGCAGCGTCCAAAAGGACAGGGCCTACAATGAGCAGTTCTTC
CSVQKDRAYNEQFF
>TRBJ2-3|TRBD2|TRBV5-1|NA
TGCGCCAGCGGGACCCAACCTAGCGGGACAACAGATACGCAGTATTTT
CASGTQPSGTTDTQYF
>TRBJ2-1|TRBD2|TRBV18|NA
TGTGCCAGCTCACCACCGGTGCTAGCGGGAGGGAATGAGCAGTTCTTC
CASSPPVLAGGNEQFF
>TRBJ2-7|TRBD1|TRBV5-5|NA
TGTGCCAGCAGCTCCAGGGGGATTGGCGGTTACGAGCAGTACTTC
CASSSRGIGGYEQYF
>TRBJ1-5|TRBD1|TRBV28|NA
TGTGCCAGCAGTAGACAGGGGACGGTCGAGTCCCAGCATTTT
CASSRQGTVESQHF
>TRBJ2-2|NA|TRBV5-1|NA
TGCGCCAGCAGCCCCTCATTGTCAGGGAGCGCCGGGGAGCTGTTTTTT
CASSPSLSGSAGELFF
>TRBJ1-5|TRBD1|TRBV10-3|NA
TGTGCCATCAGTGATCCCCGACAGGGGAATCAGCCCCAGCATTTT
CAISDPRQGNQPQHF
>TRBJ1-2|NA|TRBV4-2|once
TGTGCCAGCAGCCAAGACAGCATCTCCTATGGCTACACCTTC
CASSQDSISYGYTF
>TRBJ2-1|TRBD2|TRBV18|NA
TGTGCCAGCCCGACGCCAAGCGGGATCTACAATGAGCAGTTCTTC
CASPTPSGIYNEQFF
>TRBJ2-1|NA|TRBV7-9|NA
TGTGCCAGCAGCAAACGGGTGGATGAGCAGTTCTTC
CASSKRVDEQFF
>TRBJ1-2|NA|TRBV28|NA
TGTGCCAGCAGCACTCCGCGGGGCTACACCTTC
CASSTPRGYTF
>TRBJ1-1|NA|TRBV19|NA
TGTGCCAGCCGTCACAGGGTGGGAACTGAAGCTTTCTTT
CASRHRVGTEAFF
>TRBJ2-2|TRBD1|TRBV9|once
TGTGCCAGCAGCGGCGGGACAGGGATGACCGGGGAGCTGTTTTTT
CASSGGTGMTGELFF
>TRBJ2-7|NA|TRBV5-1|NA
TGCGCCAGCAGCTCAAATCGGGCCTACGAGCAGTACTTC
CASSSNRAYEQYF
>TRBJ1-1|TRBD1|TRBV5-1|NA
TGCGCCAGCAGCCCGAGGACAGGGTTTGAAGCTTTCTTT
CASSPRTGFEAFF
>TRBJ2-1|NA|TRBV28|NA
TGTGCCAGCAGTTTCACAAGTTGGTTCGAGCAGTTCTTC
CASSFTSWFEQFF
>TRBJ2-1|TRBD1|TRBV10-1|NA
TGCGCCACCAGCCCCGGGACAGGGGTTGAGCAGTTCTTC
CATSPGTGVEQFF
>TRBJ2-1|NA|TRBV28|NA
TGTGCCAGCAGTTTATCGGGCCCATACAATGAGCAGTTCTTC
CASSLSGPYNEQFF
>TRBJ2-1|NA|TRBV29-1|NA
TGCAGCGTTGTTGGAGGGAACCTGGATGAGCAGTTCTTC
CSVVGGNLDEQFF
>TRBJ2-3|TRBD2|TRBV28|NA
TGTGCCAGCAGGGTTAGCGGGTTGGGCACAGATACGCAGTATTTT
CASRVSGLGTDTQYF
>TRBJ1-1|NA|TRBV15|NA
TGTGCCACCAGCAGAGAATACAAGCGGAACACTGAAGCTTTCTTT
CATSREYKRNTEAFF
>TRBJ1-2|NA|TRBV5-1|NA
TGCGCCAGTTCTCCCGGGGAGGACTATGGCTACACCTTC
CASSPGEDYGYTF
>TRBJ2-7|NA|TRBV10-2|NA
TGCGCCAGCATGCCGGGACCAGCCTATGAGCAGTACTTC
CASMPGPAYEQYF
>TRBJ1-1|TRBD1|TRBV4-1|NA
TGCGCCAGCAGCCATCCGATTTCAGGGGGAACTGAAGCTTTCTTT
CASSHPISGGTEAFF
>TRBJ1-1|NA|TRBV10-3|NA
TGTGCCATCAGGCTAACAGGGATCGACACTGAAGCTTTCTTT
CAIRLTGIDTEAFF
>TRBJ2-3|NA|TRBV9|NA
TGTGCCAGCAGCGTAGTCTCGGGGGATACGCAGTATTTT
CASSVVSGDTQYF